One and the same sample provided the 12 T cell receptor beta chains below, sequenced in a study of radiation and T cells in renal cell carcinoma. Documented time point: blood 2 weeks post-SBRT. The treatment was: 15 Gy SBRT to primary tumor, nephrectomy 4 weeks later. Generated by immunoSEQ multiplex PCR, the TCRdb table keeps only in-frame clones and is missing some. The sample has under 150,000 clones, 81% seen once. Here the sequenced sample was blood, taken from a patient whose treatment included radiotherapy and nephrectomy. These receptor sequences come from a woman between 55 and 75 years old with renal cell carcinoma.

This chain joins TRBV10-3 and TRBJ2-1; TRBD2 agrees at 12 bases. CDR1 is ENHRY, CDR2 SYGVKD, per germline. Losses at the gene ends were 0 bases for V and 6 bases for J; bases not matched to a gene: 15. The CDR3 is made up of 20 amino acids. The DNA of the CDR3 is TGTGCCATCAGTGAGTCTAGGGACAGGGGTGGACTAGCGGGGCGCAATGAGCAGTTCTTC. Translating it yields CAISESRDRGGLAGRNEQFF.

The rearrangement joins TRBV23-1 to TRBJ1-2; 7 bases align to TRBD1. TRBV23-1 is labeled an ORF, and its function is uncertain. This CDR3 is 11 amino acids long. V gave up 5 bases and J gave up 13 bases; unmatched junction bases: 7. The CDR3 region has the DNA TGCGCCAGCAGTTCAGGGGGGACGTGCACCTTC. This codes for CASSSGGTCTF.

The chain is built from TRBV6-6 and TRBJ1-5; TRBD1 might be the D (5 bases). The CDR3 has 13 amino acids. Per the germline V gene, CDR1 is MNHNY and CDR2 is SVGAGI (reference sequence). Trimming pared 5 bases from V and 7 bases from J, leaving 12 bases between. CDR3 sequence: CASSTLGGQPQHF. As DNA, the CDR3 is TGTGCCAGCAGTACACTTGGGGGACAGCCCCAGCATTTT.

The chain recombines TRBV19 with TRBJ1-5; 11 bases align to TRBD1. The ends lost 7 bases at V and 1 base at J; junction bases unmatched: 6. Germline V gene data show CDR1 as LNHDA and CDR2 as SQIVND (reference sequence). This CDR3 is 16 amino acids long. CDR3 in DNA: TGTGCCAGTATAGGACAGGGGGCTAGGAGCAATCAGCCCCAGCATTTT. Amino acids: CASIGQGARSNQPQHF. Drawing the rest from reference TRBV19 and TRBJ1-5, the complete variable domain is DGGITQSPKYLFRKEGQNVTLSCEQNLNHDAMYWYRQDPGQGLRLIYYSQIVNDFQKGDIAEGYSVSREKKESFPLTVTSAQKNPTAFYLCASIGQGARSNQPQHFGDGTRLSIL.

The rearrangement links TRBV10-3 to TRBJ1-2, with 8 bases identical to TRBD1. This CDR3 region has 15 residues. CDR1 is ENHRY and CDR2 is SYGVKD in the germline V gene. The ends lost 0 bases at V and 3 bases at J; junction bases unmatched: 3. CDR3 coding DNA: TGTGCCATCAGTGAGTCCGAGACAGGGGACTATGGCTACACCTTC. Translating gives CAISESETGDYGYTF.

The J gene is TRBJ1-6, the V gene TRBV5-1; D is uncertain. CDR3 length: 14 residues. Germline CDR1 and CDR2: SGHRS and YFSETQ. V lost 0 bases to trimming and J lost 5 bases, with 6 bases between them. The DNA for the CDR3 is TGCGCCAGCAGCTTGGCGTATAATAATTCACCCCTCCACTTT. Its translation: CASSLAYNNSPLHF.

V and J are TRBV6-6 and TRBJ2-7, with D maybe TRBD1 (5 bases). Trimming shortened V by 0 bases and J by 2 bases, and 11 bases separated the two germline ends. Germline V gives CDR1 MNHNY, CDR2 SVGAGI (reference sequence). The CDR3 spans 15 residues. The CDR3 region has the DNA TGTGCCAGCAGTTACTCCTCGACAGACCCCTACGAGCAGTACTTC. It yields the protein CASSYSSTDPYEQYF.

This clone was detected only a few times. The V and J genes are TRBV18 and TRBJ1-2, with a tentative D call TRBD1 (6 bases). The germline gives CDR1 KGHSH, CDR2 LQKENI. V lost 2 bases, J lost 2 bases, and 12 bases lay in between. This CDR3 region has 15 residues. This chain's CDR3 is CASSPGRDRNYGYTF. The CDR3, as DNA: TGTGCCAGCTCACCAGGGAGAGACAGGAACTATGGCTACACCTTC.

The rearrangement links TRBV7-6 to TRBJ2-7; TRBD2 agrees at 8 bases. The V and J ends lost 5 bases and 2 bases, in that order; junction bases with no gene match: 8. The CDR3 totals 15 residues. Germline loops: CDR1 SGHVS, CDR2 FNYEAQ. In DNA, the CDR3 is TGTGCCAGCAGCAAGGACCCGGGAGGGCCCTACGAGCAGTACTTC. As protein: CASSKDPGGPYEQYF.

The J gene is TRBJ2-5, the V gene TRBV28, with D perhaps matching TRBD2 (6 bases). Germline assignment: CDR1 MDHEN and CDR2 SYDVKM. This CDR3 comprises 13 residues. The V and J ends lost 8 bases and 4 bases respectively, with 14 bases between them. CDR3 DNA: TGTGCCAGCGAACCGACTAGAGTAGAGACCCAGTACTTC. Its translation: CASEPTRVETQYF.

In DNA, the CDR3 is TGTGCCAGCTCGGGGGCTAACACTGAAGCTTTCTTT. Protein: CASSGANTEAFF. The chain uses TRBV7-3 and TRBJ1-1; a possible D gene is TRBD1 (6 bases). Trimming left V 8 bases short and J 2 bases short, with 9 bases between. The CDR3 length is 12 residues. The germline V gene encodes CDR1 SGHTA and CDR2 FQGTGA.

This clone is termed medium-sized. The chain joins TRBV13 to TRBJ2-3; 7 bases are shared with TRBD2. Trimming cost V 4 bases and J 0 bases; bases outside gene matches: 4. The CDR3 has 15 residues. Germline assignment: CDR1 PRHDT and CDR2 FYEKMQ (reference sequence). CDR3 region: CASSSGDYSTDTQYF. In DNA, the CDR3 is TGTGCCAGCAGCTCGGGGGACTACAGCACAGATACGCAGTATTTT.